This is a list of T cell receptor beta chains from one sample in a study of T cell responses to AZD1222 COVID-19 vaccine. The data were produced by immunoSEQ multiplex PCR, yet TCRdb's version contains in-frame clones alone and is incomplete. The table shows 120,000 or so clones, with 70% to 90% occurring only once. This specimen consisted of peripheral blood, obtained on day 0 of AZD1222 vaccination. The receptors originated from an adult in good health. The CDR3 runs from the conserved cysteine through the conserved F or W. Each record gives: V gene, clone size, CDR3 length, J gene, D gene, CDR3 DNA, CDR3 protein. The D gene is left open where the match is weak. Expanded clones get a size class; other rows say once, few or many, or leave the size out.

TRBV27	-	13	TRBJ2-7	-	TGTGCCAGCACGGATGGCCGATCCTACGAGCAGTACTTC	CASTDGRSYEQYF
TRBV7-9	few	14	TRBJ1-5	-	TGTGCCAGCAGCTTAGCGGGGAGCAATCAGCCCCAGCATTTT	CASSLAGSNQPQHF
TRBV4-1	-	14	TRBJ2-3	-	TGCGCCAGCAGCCAAGGGACCGCGCGAGATACGCAGTATTTT	CASSQGTARDTQYF
TRBV19	-	18	TRBJ2-1	TRBD2	TGTGCCAGTAGTATTAGGGGGACTAGCGGCGGGTCCTACAATGAGCAGTTCTTC	CASSIRGTSGGSYNEQFF
TRBV9	-	12	TRBJ2-2	TRBD2	TGTGCCTCTAGCGGGAACACCGGGGAGCTGTTTTTT	CASSGNTGELFF
TRBV10-3	-	13	TRBJ1-5	-	TGTGCCATCAGTGAGTGGGGTAATCAGCCCCAGCATTTT	CAISEWGNQPQHF
TRBV9	-	14	TRBJ1-3	-	TGTGCCAGCAGCCCACAGTGGACTGGAAACACCATATATTTT	CASSPQWTGNTIYF
TRBV6-5	-	14	TRBJ2-7	-	TGTGCCAGCGGTCGCGCGGGATTCAACTACGAGCAGTACTTC	CASGRAGFNYEQYF
TRBV7-2	once	17	TRBJ1-3	-	TGTGCCAGCAGCTTAGATGGGGGAGGGAGCTCTGGAAACACCATATATTTT	CASSLDGGGSSGNTIYF
TRBV23-1	-	19	TRBJ2-7	-	TGCGCCAGCAGTCAACCTAGTGGAGGGGGCGAGGTGGAGTCCTACGAGCAGTACTTC	CASSQPSGGGEVESYEQYF
TRBV3-1/TRBV3-2	-	15	TRBJ2-2	-	TGTGCCAGCAGCCAAGCAACACAAAAGGTCAGGGAGCTGTTTTTT	CASSQATQKVRELFF
TRBV7-9	-	15	TRBJ2-3	-	TGTGCCAGCAGCTTACGAATGGGGTACACAGATACGCAGTATTTT	CASSLRMGYTDTQYF
TRBV25-1	few	13	TRBJ1-2	-	TGTGCCAGCAGTGAGGAGGCAGGCTATGGCTACACCTTC	CASSEEAGYGYTF
TRBV13	-	14	TRBJ1-1	-	TGTGCCAGCAGCTTAGGCGCCAGGGCCACTGAAGCTTTCTTT	CASSLGARATEAFF
TRBV18	-	15	TRBJ2-7	-	TGTGCCAGCTCACGATCGAGGCAGGGGAGCCACGAGCAGTACTTC	CASSRSRQGSHEQYF
TRBV2	-	15	TRBJ2-2	-	TGTGCCAGCAGTGATAATGGACCAAAGACCGGGGAGCTGTTTTTT	CASSDNGPKTGELFF
TRBV10-3	-	16	TRBJ2-2	TRBD2	TGTGCCATCAGTGAGTCCCCTAGCGGAGCTTCCGGGGAGCTGTTTTTT	CAISESPSGASGELFF
TRBV5-4	-	13	TRBJ1-2	TRBD1	TGTGCCAGCAGCTCGGACAGGGCCTATGGCTACACCTTC	CASSSDRAYGYTF
TRBV4-1	-	17	TRBJ1-2	-	TGCGCCAGCAGCCAAGATCGGTTTATTGGCCCCTTAGGTGGCTACACCTTC	CASSQDRFIGPLGGYTF
TRBV6-1	-	14	TRBJ2-7	TRBD2	TGTGCCAGCAGTGACGCGACTAGCGGGAGCGAGCAGTACTTC	CASSDATSGSEQYF
TRBV11-3	once	15	TRBJ2-1	-	TGTGCCAGCAGCTTAGTCGCCGGCGGAGGCAATGAGCAGTTCTTC	CASSLVAGGGNEQFF
TRBV2	-	14	TRBJ1-4	-	TGTGCCAGCAGGGGAGGATCGGGGAGGGAAAAACTGTTTTTT	CASRGGSGREKLFF
TRBV27	once	14	TRBJ1-6	-	TGTGCCAGCAGTTTCCGTAGCGGTAATTCACCCCTCCACTTT	CASSFRSGNSPLHF
TRBV5-6	once	13	TRBJ2-7	TRBD1	TGTGCCAGCAGTTCGGGACAGACCTACGAGCAGTACTTC	CASSSGQTYEQYF
TRBV5-1	once	15	TRBJ1-1	-	TGCGCCAGCAGCTTGGACGGGGTTGGGGACACTGAAGCTTTCTTT	CASSLDGVGDTEAFF
TRBV5-1	-	13	TRBJ2-1	-	TGCGCCAGCAGCGCTGGGATGTACAATGAGCAGTTCTTC	CASSAGMYNEQFF
TRBV6-5	-	15	TRBJ1-4	-	TGTGCCAGCAGTCCTCCGGGATATGGGAATGAAAAACTGTTTTTT	CASSPPGYGNEKLFF
TRBV18	-	13	TRBJ1-1	TRBD1	TGTGCCAGCTCACAGGGGGCAGGGACTGAAGCTTTCTTT	CASSQGAGTEAFF
TRBV7-9	-	13	TRBJ2-1	-	TGTGCCAGCAGCCTCGATATGACCAATGAGCAGTTCTTC	CASSLDMTNEQFF
TRBV29-1	-	15	TRBJ2-3	TRBD1	TGCAGCGTTGAAGGGGACGGGACAGGGATAGATACGCAGTATTTT	CSVEGDGTGIDTQYF
TRBV14	few	16	TRBJ1-3	-	TGTGCCAGCAGCCAGGAGCGGCCCCAGGGAGGAAACACCATATATTTT	CASSQERPQGGNTIYF
TRBV3-1/TRBV3-2	-	16	TRBJ2-7	TRBD2	TGTGCCAGCAGCCAGACATGGACCAGCGGGAGCGGAGAGCAGTACTTC	CASSQTWTSGSGEQYF
TRBV14	-	14	TRBJ1-2	-	TGTGCCAGCAGCCGGACGGCCCTGGGATATGGCTACACCTTC	CASSRTALGYGYTF
TRBV7-3	once	13	TRBJ2-1	-	TGTGCCAGCAGCTTAACGGCGGATCGCGAGCAGTTCTTC	CASSLTADREQFF
TRBV24-1	once	15	TRBJ2-3	TRBD2	TGTGCCACCAGTTCGGCTAGCGGGAGTACAGATACGCAGTATTTT	CATSSASGSTDTQYF
TRBV18	-	15	TRBJ2-3	TRBD2	TGTGCCAGCTCACCACAGCGGGGGCTGCGAGATACGCAGTATTTT	CASSPQRGLRDTQYF
TRBV11-2	-	15	TRBJ1-4	TRBD1	TGTGCCAGCAGCGGGACAGGGTATTACGGTGAAAAACTGTTTTTT	CASSGTGYYGEKLFF
TRBV25-1	-	14	TRBJ2-1	TRBD1	TGTGCCAGCAGTCCCGGGACAGGGGCAAATGAGCAGTTCTTC	CASSPGTGANEQFF
TRBV4-2	once	15	TRBJ1-3	-	TGTGCCAGCAGCCAAGTCGGGACACCAGGAAACACCATATATTTT	CASSQVGTPGNTIYF
TRBV6-5	-	16	TRBJ2-5	-	TGTGCCAGCAGTTACTCGGGCGGCAGGGGCCAAGAGACCCAGTACTTC	CASSYSGGRGQETQYF
TRBV10-3	-	14	TRBJ2-1	-	TGTGCCATCAGTGGTGGAGGGCGGGGAGATGAGCAGTTCTTC	CAISGGGRGDEQFF
TRBV10-3	-	12	TRBJ2-1	-	TGTGCCATCATGACTGTTGGGGATGAGCAGTTCTTC	CAIMTVGDEQFF
TRBV5-1	-	13	TRBJ1-5	-	TGCGCCAGCAGCCTGGCTTTAGATCAGCCCCAGCATTTT	CASSLALDQPQHF
TRBV3-1/TRBV3-2	-	15	TRBJ2-5	-	TGTGCCAGCAGCGCGCAGGGGACGCCCCAAGAGACCCAGTACTTC	CASSAQGTPQETQYF
TRBV19	-	15	TRBJ2-7	TRBD1	TGTGCCAGTAGTATATTAGGGGGCGGGCCCTACGAGCAGTACTTC	CASSILGGGPYEQYF
TRBV9	-	18	TRBJ2-1	-	TGTGCCAGCAGCGTAGAGGGGCTGCGGATATTCTCCTACAATGAGCAGTTCTTC	CASSVEGLRIFSYNEQFF
TRBV5-4	-	16	TRBJ1-2	TRBD1	TGTGCCAGCAGCCCGCCGGGTCCGGACAGGGACTATGGCTACACCTTC	CASSPPGPDRDYGYTF